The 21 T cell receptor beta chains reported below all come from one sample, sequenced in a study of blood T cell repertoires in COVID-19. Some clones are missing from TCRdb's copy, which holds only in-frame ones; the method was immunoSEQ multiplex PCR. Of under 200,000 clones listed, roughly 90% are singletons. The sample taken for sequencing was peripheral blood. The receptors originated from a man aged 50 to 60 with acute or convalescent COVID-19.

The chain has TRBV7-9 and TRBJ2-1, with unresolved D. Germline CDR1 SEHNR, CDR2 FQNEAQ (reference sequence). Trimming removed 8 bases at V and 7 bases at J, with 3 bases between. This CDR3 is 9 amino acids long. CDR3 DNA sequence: TGTGCCAGCCCGAATGAGCAGTTCTTC. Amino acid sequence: CASPNEQFF.

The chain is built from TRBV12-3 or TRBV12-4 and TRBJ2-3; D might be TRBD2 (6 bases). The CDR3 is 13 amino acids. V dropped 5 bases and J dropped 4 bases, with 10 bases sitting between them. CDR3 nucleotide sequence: TGTGCCAGCAGTCTCTGGGGGGCAGATACGCAGTATTTT. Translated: CASSLWGADTQYF.

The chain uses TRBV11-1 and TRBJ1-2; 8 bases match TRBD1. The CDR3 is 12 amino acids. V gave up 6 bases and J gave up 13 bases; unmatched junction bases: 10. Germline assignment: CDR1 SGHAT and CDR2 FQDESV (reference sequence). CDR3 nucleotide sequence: TGTGCCAGCAGTCCCTCCGACAGGGGCCCCACCTTC. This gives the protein CASSPSDRGPTF.

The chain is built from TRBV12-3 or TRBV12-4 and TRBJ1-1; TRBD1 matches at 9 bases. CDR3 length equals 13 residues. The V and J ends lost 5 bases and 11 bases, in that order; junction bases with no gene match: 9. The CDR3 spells CASSKNRGLVAFF. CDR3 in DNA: TGTGCCAGCAGTAAAAACAGGGGGCTGGTCGCTTTCTTT.

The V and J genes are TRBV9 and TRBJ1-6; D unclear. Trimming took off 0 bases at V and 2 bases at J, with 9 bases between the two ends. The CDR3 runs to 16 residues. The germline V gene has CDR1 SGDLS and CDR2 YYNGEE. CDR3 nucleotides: TGTGCCAGCAGCGTAGAGGAGGGTACCTATAATTCACCCCTCCACTTT. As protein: CASSVEEGTYNSPLHF.

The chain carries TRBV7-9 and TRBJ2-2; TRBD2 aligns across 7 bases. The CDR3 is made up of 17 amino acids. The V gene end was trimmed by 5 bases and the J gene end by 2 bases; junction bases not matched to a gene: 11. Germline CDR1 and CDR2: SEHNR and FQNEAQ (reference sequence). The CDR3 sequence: CASSQAWEGVNTGELFF. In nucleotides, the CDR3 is TGTGCCAGCAGCCAGGCGTGGGAGGGAGTTAACACCGGGGAGCTGTTTTTT. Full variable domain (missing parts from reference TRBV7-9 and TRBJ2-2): DTGVSQNPRHKITKRGQNVTFRCDPISEHNRLYWYRQTLGQGPEFLTYFQNEAQLEKSRLLSDRFSAERPKGSFSTLEIQRTEQGDSAMYLCASSQAWEGVNTGELFFGEGSRLTVL.

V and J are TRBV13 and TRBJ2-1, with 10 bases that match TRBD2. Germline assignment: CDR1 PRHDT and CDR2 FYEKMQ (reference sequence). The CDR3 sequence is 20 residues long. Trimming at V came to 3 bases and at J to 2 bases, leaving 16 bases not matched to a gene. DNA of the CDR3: TGTGCCAGCAGCTTTAGAGGGGCTAGAGGGCTAGCGGGAGCCTACAATGAGCAGTTCTTC. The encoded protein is CASSFRGARGLAGAYNEQFF.

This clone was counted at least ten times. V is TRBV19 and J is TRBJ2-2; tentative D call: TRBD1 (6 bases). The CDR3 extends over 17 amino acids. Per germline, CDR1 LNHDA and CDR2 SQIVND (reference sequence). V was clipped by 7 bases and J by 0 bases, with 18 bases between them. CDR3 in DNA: TGTGCCAGTACCCCATACGGACAGACGCCGAACACCGGGGAGCTGTTTTTT. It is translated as CASTPYGQTPNTGELFF.

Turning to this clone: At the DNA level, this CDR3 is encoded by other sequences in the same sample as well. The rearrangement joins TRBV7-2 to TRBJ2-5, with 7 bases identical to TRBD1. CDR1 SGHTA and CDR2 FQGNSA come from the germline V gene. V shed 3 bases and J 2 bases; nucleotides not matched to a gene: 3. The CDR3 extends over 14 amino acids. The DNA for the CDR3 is TGTGCCAGCAGCTTGGGCAGGGGGCAAGAGACCCAGTACTTC. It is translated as CASSLGRGQETQYF.

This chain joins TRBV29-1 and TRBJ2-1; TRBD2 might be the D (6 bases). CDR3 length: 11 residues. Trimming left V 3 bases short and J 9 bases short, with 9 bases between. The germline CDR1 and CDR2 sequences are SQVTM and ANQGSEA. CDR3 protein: CSVEGLPEQFF. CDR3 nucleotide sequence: TGCAGCGTTGAGGGACTGCCTGAGCAGTTCTTC.

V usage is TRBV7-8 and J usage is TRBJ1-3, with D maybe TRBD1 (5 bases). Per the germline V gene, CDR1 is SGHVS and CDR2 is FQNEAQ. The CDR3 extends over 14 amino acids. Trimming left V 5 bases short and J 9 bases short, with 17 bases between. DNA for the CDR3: TGTGCCAGCAGCCCCCGAGGGACGGGAGGCACCATATATTTT. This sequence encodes CASSPRGTGGTIYF.

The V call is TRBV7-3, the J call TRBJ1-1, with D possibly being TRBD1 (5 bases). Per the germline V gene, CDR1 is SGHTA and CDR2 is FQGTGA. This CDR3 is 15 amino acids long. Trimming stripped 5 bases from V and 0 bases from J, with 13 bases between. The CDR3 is CASSPQEGVNTEAFF. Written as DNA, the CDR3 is TGTGCCAGCAGCCCCCAGGAAGGGGTGAACACTGAAGCTTTCTTT.

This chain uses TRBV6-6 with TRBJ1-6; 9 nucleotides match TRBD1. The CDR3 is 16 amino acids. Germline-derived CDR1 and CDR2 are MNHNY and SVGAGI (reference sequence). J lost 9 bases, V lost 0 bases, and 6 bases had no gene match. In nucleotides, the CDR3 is TGTGCCAGCAGTTACTCCTCACAGGGGGCGCGTTCACCCCTCCACTTT. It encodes CASSYSSQGARSPLHF.

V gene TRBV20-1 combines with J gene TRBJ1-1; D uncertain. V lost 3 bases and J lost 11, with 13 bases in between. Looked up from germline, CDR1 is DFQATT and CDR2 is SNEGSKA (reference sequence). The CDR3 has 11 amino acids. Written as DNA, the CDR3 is TGCAGTGCTAGTGCGGGGTCTTCCGCTTTCTTT. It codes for CSASAGSSAFF.

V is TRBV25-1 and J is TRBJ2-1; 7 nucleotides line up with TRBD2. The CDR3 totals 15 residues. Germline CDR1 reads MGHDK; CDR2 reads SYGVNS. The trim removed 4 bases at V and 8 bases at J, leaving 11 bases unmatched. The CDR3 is CASSAPFGREDEQFF. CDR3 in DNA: TGTGCCAGCAGTGCTCCATTTGGGAGGGAAGATGAGCAGTTCTTC.

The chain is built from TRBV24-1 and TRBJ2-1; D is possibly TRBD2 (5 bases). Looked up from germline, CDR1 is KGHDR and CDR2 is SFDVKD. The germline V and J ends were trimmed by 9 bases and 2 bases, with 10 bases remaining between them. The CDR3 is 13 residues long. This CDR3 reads CATARRPYNEQFF. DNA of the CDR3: TGTGCCACCGCCCGGAGGCCCTACAATGAGCAGTTCTTC.

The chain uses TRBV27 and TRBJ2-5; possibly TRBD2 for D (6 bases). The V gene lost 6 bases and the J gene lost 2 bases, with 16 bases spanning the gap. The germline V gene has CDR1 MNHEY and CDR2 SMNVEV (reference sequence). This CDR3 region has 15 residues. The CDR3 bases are TGTGCCAGCAGGAGAGGAGGGACCTTACAAGAGACCCAGTACTTC. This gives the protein CASRRGGTLQETQYF.

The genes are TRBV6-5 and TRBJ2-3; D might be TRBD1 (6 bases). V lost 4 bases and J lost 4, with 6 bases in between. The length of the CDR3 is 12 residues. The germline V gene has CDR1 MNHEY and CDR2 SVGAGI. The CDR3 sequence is CASSSGADTQYF. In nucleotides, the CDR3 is TGTGCCAGCAGTTCAGGGGCAGATACGCAGTATTTT.

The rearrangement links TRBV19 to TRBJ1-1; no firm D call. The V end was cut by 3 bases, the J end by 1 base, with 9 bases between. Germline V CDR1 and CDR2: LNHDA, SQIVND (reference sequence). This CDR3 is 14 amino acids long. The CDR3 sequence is CASSISGGNTEAFF. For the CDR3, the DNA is TGTGCCAGTAGTATTTCCGGCGGGAACACTGAAGCTTTCTTT.

The CDR3 DNA reads TGTGCCAGCAGGCTAGCGGGAGGCGCCTACAATGAGCAGTTCTTC. This sequence encodes CASRLAGGAYNEQFF. The chain is built from TRBV7-3 and TRBJ2-1; TRBD2 agrees at 11 bases. There are 15 residues in the CDR3. Germline CDR1 reads SGHTA; CDR2 reads FQGTGA. After removal of 6 bases from V and 2 bases from J, the junction contained 3 bases not matched to a gene.

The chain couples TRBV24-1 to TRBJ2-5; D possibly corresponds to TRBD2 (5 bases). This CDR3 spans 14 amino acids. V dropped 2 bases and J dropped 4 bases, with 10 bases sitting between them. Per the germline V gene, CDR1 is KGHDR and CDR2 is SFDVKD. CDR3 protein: CATSDSKTIETQYF. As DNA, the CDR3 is TGTGCCACCAGTGATTCGAAGACTATAGAGACCCAGTACTTC.